The rows below give T cell receptor beta chains drawn from one sample of a study of control samples from healthy donors and cancer patients. Some clones are missing from TCRdb's copy, which holds only in-frame ones; the method was immunoSEQ multiplex PCR. The sample shows 91,000 or so clones, approximately 90% of them seen only once. The specimen sequenced was blood. All receptors derive from a woman aged 30 to 39 in good health. Both conserved end residues are part of each CDR3. Each record gives: D gene, V gene, J gene, CDR3 protein, CDR3 DNA. The D gene is left open where the match is weak.

>TRBD1|TRBV28|TRBJ2-5
CASSAHRGGETQYF
TGTGCCAGCAGTGCTCACAGGGGTGGGGAGACCCAGTACTTC
>NA|TRBV19|TRBJ1-2
CASSIEFYGYTF
TGTGCCAGTAGTATAGAGTTCTATGGCTACACCTTC
>TRBD2|TRBV5-6|TRBJ2-3
CASSLGQREHTDTQYF
TGTGCCAGCAGCTTGGGCCAGCGGGAGCACACAGATACGCAGTATTTT
>NA|TRBV7-9|TRBJ1-2
CASSGDNYGYTF
TGTGCCAGCAGCGGCGACAACTATGGCTACACCTTC
>NA|TRBV5-1|TRBJ1-1
CASRGAVNTEAFF
TGCGCCAGCAGGGGGGCCGTTAACACTGAAGCTTTCTTT
>NA|TRBV7-8|TRBJ1-1
CASTAGGTEAFF
TGTGCCAGCACTGCCGGGGGCACTGAAGCTTTCTTT
>NA|TRBV5-1|TRBJ1-1
CASSLANRNTEAFF
TGCGCCAGCAGCTTGGCGAACAGGAACACTGAAGCTTTCTTT
>TRBD1|TRBV4-2|TRBJ1-4
CASSQGGTGDEKLFF
TGTGCCAGCAGCCAAGGCGGGACAGGGGATGAAAAACTGTTTTTT
>NA|TRBV6-5|TRBJ1-5
CASSPPGGRSQPQHF
TGTGCCAGCTCCCCCCCGGGGGGGCGAAGTCAGCCCCAGCATTTT
>NA|TRBV10-1|TRBJ1-6
CASSEIAGRSPLHF
TGCGCCAGCAGTGAGATCGCAGGGAGATCACCCCTCCACTTT
>NA|TRBV2|TRBJ1-2
CASMEGPHGYTF
TGTGCCAGCATGGAAGGGCCCCATGGCTACACCTTC
>TRBD2|TRBV19|TRBJ2-3
CASRLAGGPVTDTQYF
TGTGCCAGCCGACTAGCGGGGGGGCCTGTCACAGATACGCAGTATTTT
>NA|TRBV28|TRBJ1-2
CASGLPVGGYGYTF
TGTGCCAGCGGTTTGCCGGTGGGGGGCTATGGCTACACCTTC
>NA|TRBV29-1|TRBJ2-7
CSAVSLGSFYEQYF
TGCAGCGCCGTTAGTCTAGGGTCCTTCTACGAGCAGTACTTC
>NA|TRBV5-1|TRBJ2-1
CASSLEPGIYNEQFF
TGCGCCAGCAGCTTGGAACCGGGGATCTACAATGAGCAGTTCTTC